This T cell receptor beta chain is drawn from a study of T cell responses to AZD1222 COVID-19 vaccine. Findings of the study overall: The study found Spike-specific TCR breadth and depth rose after two AZD1222 doses.

Germline V CDR1 and CDR2: SGHTA, FQGNSA. CDR3 size: 11 residues. V was pared by 3 bases and J by 14 bases, with 8 bases between. This clone was detected once. Its specificity is unknown. The repertoire was sequenced with immunoSEQ multiplex PCR; TCRdb's copy has only in-frame clones and lacks some. The table records around 150,000 clones, just over 90% of them present only once. The chain has TRBV7-2 and TRBJ1-6; D gene unclear. The sequence was collected from an adult in good health. Specimen: peripheral blood, collected on day 0 of MenACWY control vaccination. CDR3 in amino acids: CASSFSGTLHF. The CDR3 coding sequence is TGTGCCAGCAGCTTCTCTGGCACCCTCCACTTT.